This T cell receptor (beta chain) emerged from a study of spatial heterogeneity in lung cancer. Study-wide results and caveats: Follow-up blood showed ubiquitous expanded tumor TCRs less than blood at resection did.

In this sample, this clonotype turned up many times. Its antigen is undetermined. TCRdb analysed the 5' RACE reads with MiXCR anew, one entry per CDR3 protein. Of just under 95,000 distinct CDR3 sequences in the sample, around 12% were seen once. Germline V gene sequence: CDR1 MGHDK, CDR2 SYGVNS. The V and J ends lost 8 bases and 3 bases respectively, with 16 bases between them. The CDR3 has 14 amino acids. Described time point: sample taken at primary tumor resection. The cohort: approximately 66 early-stage, untreated non-small cell lung cancer patients. Sequencing of whole RNA from tumor, nontumor lung or frozen PBMC involved no sorting.

The receptor's source is a male donor with early-stage non-small cell lung cancer. The material was PBMCs, obtained at surgery. This rearrangement joins TRBV25-1 to TRBJ2-5; D is uncertain. CDR3 DNA sequence: TGTGCCAGCGCTCGATGGGGAATAGAAGAGACCCAGTACTTC. Translated, it gives CASARWGIEETQYF.